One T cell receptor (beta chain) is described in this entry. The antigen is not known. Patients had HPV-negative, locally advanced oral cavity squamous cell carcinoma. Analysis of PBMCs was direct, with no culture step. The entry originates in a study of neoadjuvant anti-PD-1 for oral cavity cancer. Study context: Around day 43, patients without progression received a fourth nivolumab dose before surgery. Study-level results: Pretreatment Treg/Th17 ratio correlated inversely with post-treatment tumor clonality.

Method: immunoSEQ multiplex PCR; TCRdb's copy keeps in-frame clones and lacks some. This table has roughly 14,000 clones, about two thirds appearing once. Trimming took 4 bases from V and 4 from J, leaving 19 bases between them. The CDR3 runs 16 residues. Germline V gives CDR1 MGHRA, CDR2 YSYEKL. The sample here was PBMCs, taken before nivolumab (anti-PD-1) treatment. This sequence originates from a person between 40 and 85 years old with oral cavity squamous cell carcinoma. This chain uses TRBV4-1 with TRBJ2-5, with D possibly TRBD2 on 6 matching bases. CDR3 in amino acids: CASSPPVGSGGETQYF. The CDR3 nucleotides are TGCGCCAGCAGCCCCCCTGTCGGTAGCGGCGGAGAGACCCAGTACTTC.